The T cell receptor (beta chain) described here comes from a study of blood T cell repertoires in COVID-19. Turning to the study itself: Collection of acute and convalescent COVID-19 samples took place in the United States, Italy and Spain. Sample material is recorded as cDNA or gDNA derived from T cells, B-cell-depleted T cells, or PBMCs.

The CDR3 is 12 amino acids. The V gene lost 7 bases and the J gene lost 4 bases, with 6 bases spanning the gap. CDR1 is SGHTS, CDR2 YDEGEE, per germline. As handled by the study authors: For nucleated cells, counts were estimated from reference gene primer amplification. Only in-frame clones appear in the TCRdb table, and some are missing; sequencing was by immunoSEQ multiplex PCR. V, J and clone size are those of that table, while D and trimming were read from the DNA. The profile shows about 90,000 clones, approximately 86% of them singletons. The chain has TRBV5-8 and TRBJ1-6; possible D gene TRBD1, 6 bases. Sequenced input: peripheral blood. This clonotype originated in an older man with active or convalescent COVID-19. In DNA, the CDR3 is TGTGCCAGCCAGGGGTATAATTCACCCCTCCACTTT. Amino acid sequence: CASQGYNSPLHF.